This T cell receptor beta chain was retrieved from a study of T cell clusters in autoimmune cytopenias. One tube held mixed TRB-A and TRB-B primer pools for touch-down PCR. Each CDR3 protein gets one entry in TCRdb, which reprocessed the multiplex PCR reads and gives no DNA. Recorded for this sample: some 3,000 distinct CDR3 sequences. Study-level findings and limits: Primary autoimmune cytopenia patients seemingly lacked the physiological T cell clusters found in healthy donors.

As regards this clonotype: Antigen: not known.

Each sample's input was around 250 ng genomic DNA, 35,000 to 40,000 genome equivalents. The sequence derives from a human donor with an autoimmune cytopenia or autoimmune hepatitis (not recorded which). The sequenced material came from peripheral blood.

CDR3 protein: CSARPYNSYNEQFF. The rearrangement joins TRBV20-1 to TRBJ2-1. From germline, CDR1 is DFQATT and CDR2 SNEGSKA (reference sequence). The CDR3 is 14 amino acids.